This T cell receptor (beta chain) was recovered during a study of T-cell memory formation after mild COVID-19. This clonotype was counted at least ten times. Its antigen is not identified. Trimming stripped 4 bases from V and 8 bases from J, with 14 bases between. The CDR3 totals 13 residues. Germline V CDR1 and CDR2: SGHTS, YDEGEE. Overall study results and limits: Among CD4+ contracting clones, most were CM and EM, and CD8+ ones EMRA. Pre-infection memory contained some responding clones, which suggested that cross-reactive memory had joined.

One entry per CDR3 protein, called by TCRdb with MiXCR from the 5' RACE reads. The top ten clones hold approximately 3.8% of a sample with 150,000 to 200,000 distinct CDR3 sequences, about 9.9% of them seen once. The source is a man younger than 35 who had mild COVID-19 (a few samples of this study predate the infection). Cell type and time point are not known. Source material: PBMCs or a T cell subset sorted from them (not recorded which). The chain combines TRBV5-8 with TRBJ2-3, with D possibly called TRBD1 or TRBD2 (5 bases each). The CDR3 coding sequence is TGTGCCAGCAGCATGGGACGGGCGGGTACGCAGTATTTT. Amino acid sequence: CASSMGRAGTQYF. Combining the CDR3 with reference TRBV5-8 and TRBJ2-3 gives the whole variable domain EAGVTQSPTHLIKTRGQQATLRCSPISGHTSVYWYQQALGLGLQFLLWYDEGEERNRGNFPPRFSGRQFPNYSSELNVNALELEDSALYLCASSMGRAGTQYFGPGTRLTVL.